This T cell receptor (beta chain) was captured by sequencing in a study of CXCR3-negative and CXCR3-positive naive CD8 T cells. Study-level background: Each library held about 1.5 +/- 0.3 million TRB reads, 110 million to 150 million in total. Study-wide results and caveats: Partly lower CXCR3 expression followed cryopreservation, and most assays relied on fresh PBMCs.

The germline V gene has CDR1 MRHNA and CDR2 SNTAGT. The CDR3 has 17 amino acids. Worth noting for this clonotype: Its antigen is currently unknown.

Each TRB cDNA library was prepared by 5' RACE (with UMI labels). TCRdb reprocessed the 5' RACE reads and stores each CDR3 protein as one record, lacking DNA. Recorded for this sample: over 35,000 distinct CDR3 sequences. This sequence was found in a human donor in good health. Some clones in this sample may be carry-over from other donors' samples. The sample taken for sequencing was memory CD8+ T cells from blood. V gene TRBV6-4 combines with J gene TRBJ2-3; TCRdb designates TRBD1, a call that cannot be tested without DNA. CDR3 loop: CASSDSGGQGAPDTQYF.